This TCR beta chain was retrieved from a study of cytomegalovirus exposure and HLA in healthy donors. Study-level information: Most genotyped donors, approximately 77% of around 370, had Caucasian-associated genetic ancestry. General study points: Using the classifier, cytomegalovirus status was reportedly diagnosed with high specificity and sensitivity.

A multiplex PCR was run with 60 Vbeta primers and 13 Jbeta primers. Method: immunoSEQ multiplex PCR; TCRdb's copy keeps in-frame clones and lacks some. In the table there are more than 140,000 clones, less than 65% of which are singletons. Trimming cost V 3 bases and J 1 base, with 10 bases left between them. CDR1 is MNHEY and CDR2 is SMNVEV in the germline V gene (reference sequence). This CDR3 comprises 15 residues. About this clone: The antigen is undetermined.

The V call is TRBV27, the J call TRBJ2-1, with D unresolved. The TCR sequence derives from a woman aged 30 to 39 in good health and CMV-seropositive. The sequenced sample was PBMCs. This chain's CDR3 is CASSLGSRSYNEQFF. CDR3 bases: TGTGCCAGCAGTTTGGGTTCGCGGTCCTACAATGAGCAGTTCTTC.